The 19 T cell receptor beta chains reported below all come from one sample, sequenced in a study of shared clonotypes between healthy human individuals (dated by TCRdb to the early 2020s). To prepare the library, the immunoSEQ multiplex PCR assay was applied. TCRdb obtained this table from immuneACCESS and retained in-frame rearrangements with V and J assigned. These tables miss some clones; where compared with another copy, unresolved V genes account for less than half of the shortfall, and the remainder is unexplained. This sample has 1,400,000 or so clones in its table, and roughly 98.5% of those were observed once. The leading ten clones occupy approximately 0.4% of the sample. Sequenced: naive CD4+ T cells sorted from blood. Interpreted using the paper, the cell subset or site label stands for: CD45RA+ positively selected. These receptor sequences come from a man under 40 in good health.

This rearrangement joins TRBV12-5 to TRBJ2-3; D could derive from TRBD1 or TRBD2 (5 bases each). Germline V gene lookup returns CDR1 LGHNT and CDR2 FRNRAP. The ends were cut back, 1 base at V and 2 bases at J, with 10 bases in the middle. The CDR3 sequence is 15 residues long. In DNA form, the CDR3 reads TGTGCTAGTGGTTTGGATTCAGGGACCACAGATACGCAGTATTTT. It specifies CASGLDSGTTDTQYF.

The J gene is TRBJ1-5, the V gene TRBV29-1; 8 bases are a match to TRBD1. V shed 4 bases, J shed 2 bases, and the junction held 7 bases outside the gene matches. This CDR3 is built from 15 residues. Germline V gene data show CDR1 as SQVTM and CDR2 as ANQGSEA. The CDR3 here is CSVVEQGDGNQPQHF. Here the CDR3 DNA reads TGCAGCGTTGTCGAACAGGGGGATGGCAATCAGCCCCAGCATTTT.

This clone is a singleton in its sample. The CDR3 DNA reads as TGTGCCAGCAGCTCCCCGGGACAGACATACAATGAGCAGTTCTTC. Amino acid sequence: CASSSPGQTYNEQFF. The rearrangement uses TRBV5-6 and TRBJ2-1; 7 bases match TRBD1. Germline assignment: CDR1 SGHDT and CDR2 YYEEEE. V trimming: 3 bases; J trimming: 4 bases; junction bases outside the gene matches: 7. The CDR3 extends over 15 amino acids.

This sequence joins TRBV5-4 and TRBJ2-1; weak D call: TRBD1 (5 bases). V was cut by 4 bases and J by 5 bases, with 25 bases left in between. The V gene's germline CDR1 is SGHNT and CDR2 YYREEE (reference sequence). The CDR3 totals 18 residues. CDR3 nucleotides: TGTGCCAGCAGCCCCGAGCGTCGGCAGGGTTCATGGGACAATGAGCAGTTCTTC. This codes for CASSPERRQGSWDNEQFF. The complete variable domain, with remaining parts taken from reference TRBV5-4 and TRBJ2-1, reads ETGVTQSPTHLIKTRGQQVTLRCSSQSGHNTVSWYQQALGQGPQFIFQYYREEENGRGNFPPRFSGLQFPNYSSELNVNALELDDSALYLCASSPERRQGSWDNEQFFGPGTRLTVL.

The chain combines TRBV7-9 with TRBJ1-1; D is unclear. Between the trimmed V and J ends, which lost 4 bases and 4 bases, there was a span of 13 bases. The CDR3 has 14 amino acids. Germline V gene sequence: CDR1 SEHNR, CDR2 FQNEAQ (reference sequence). The CDR3 region is CASSSMSSGTEAFF. The CDR3, as DNA: TGTGCCAGCAGCTCAATGTCCTCTGGCACTGAAGCTTTCTTT.

The gene calls are TRBV9 and TRBJ2-4, with 8 bases lining up with TRBD2. Germline trimming cut 4 bases from V and 6 bases from J; bases unmatched to any gene: 9. Germline CDR1 and CDR2: SGDLS and YYNGEE. The CDR3 is made up of 15 amino acids. The DNA for the CDR3 is TGTGCCAGCAGCCAGCAAGCGGGAGCAGGAAACATTCAGTACTTC. As protein: CASSQQAGAGNIQYF.

The genes are TRBV5-1 and TRBJ2-1; 11 bases agree with TRBD1. The germline V gene encodes CDR1 SGHRS and CDR2 YFSETQ. The CDR3 extends over 20 amino acids. V trimming: 3 bases; J trimming: 0 bases; junction bases outside the gene matches: 14. In nucleotides, the CDR3 is TGCGCCAGCAGCTGGTGGACAGGGGGCCAAACCCGTGTCTCCTACAATGAGCAGTTCTTC. Translating gives CASSWWTGGQTRVSYNEQFF.

The J gene is TRBJ2-7, the V gene TRBV5-4; 14 nucleotides match TRBD2. Unmatched junction bases numbered 6, after V lost 4 bases and J lost 3 bases. The CDR3 length is 16 residues. CDR1 and CDR2 from the germline V gene are SGHNT and YYREEE (reference sequence). CDR3 nucleotides: TGTGCCAGCAGCCAAGGACTAGCGGGAGGCCTCTACGAGCAGTACTTC. Translated, it gives CASSQGLAGGLYEQYF.

As DNA, the CDR3 is TGCGCCAGCAGCCAAGGACAGGGGGCGTTGGGTAATGAAAAACTGTTTTTT. Translation gives CASSQGQGALGNEKLFF. The chain joins TRBV4-1 to TRBJ1-4; 10 nucleotides agree with TRBD1. Germline assignment: CDR1 MGHRA and CDR2 YSYEKL. This CDR3 spans 17 amino acids. The junction had 6 bases not matched to a gene; V was cut back by 1 base and J by 4 bases.

The CDR3 reads CASSLVTGLYEQYF. The CDR3, as DNA: TGTGCCAGCAGCTTGGTAACAGGGCTCTACGAGCAGTACTTC. The chain combines TRBV5-6 with TRBJ2-7; perhaps TRBD1 as D (6 bases). Germline loops: CDR1 SGHDT, CDR2 YYEEEE. With 0 bases removed from V and 3 bases from J, the gap between germline ends came to 10 bases. CDR3 length: 14 residues. Full variable domain (remainder filled in from reference TRBV5-6 and TRBJ2-7): DAGVTQSPTHLIKTRGQQVTLRCSPKSGHDTVSWYQQALGQGPQFIFQYYEEEERQRGNFPDRFSGHQFPNYSSELNVNALLLGDSALYLCASSLVTGLYEQYFGPGTRLTVT.

This chain links TRBV7-2 with TRBJ2-7; the match to TRBD2 covers 10 bases. CDR3 size: 17 residues. The ends lost 3 bases at V and 1 base at J; junction bases unmatched: 9. Per germline, CDR1 SGHTA and CDR2 FQGNSA. CDR3 bases: TGTGCCAGCAGCTTTTCCAGCGGGAGGGCCGCGTCCTACGAGCAGTACTTC. Amino acids: CASSFSSGRAASYEQYF.

The chain is built from TRBV5-4 and TRBJ2-2; D is possibly TRBD1 (6 bases). V was shortened by 0 bases and J by 2 bases, with 11 bases between the two germline ends. CDR3 length: 16 amino acids. CDR1 and CDR2 (germline): SGHNT, YYREEE (reference sequence). The chain's CDR3 is CASSLAGRGNTGELFF. The CDR3 bases are TGTGCCAGCAGCTTGGCTGGCAGGGGAAACACCGGGGAGCTGTTTTTT.

This clone was recorded once. This sample also contains other DNA sequences that code for the same CDR3. The CDR3 bases are TGCGCCAGCAGCTTGGGCGGGACCGCCCAAGAGACCCAGTACTTC. Translation: CASSLGGTAQETQYF. This chain links TRBV5-1 with TRBJ2-5; D may be TRBD2 (6 bases). Germline V CDR1 and CDR2: SGHRS, YFSETQ. The ends were cut back, 0 bases at V and 1 base at J, with 10 bases in the middle. The CDR3 length is 15 residues.

The V gene is TRBV12-5, the J gene TRBJ2-4, with TRBD2 matching 9 bases. V lost 2 bases and J lost 0; bases outside the gene matches: 11. The CDR3 loop spans 19 amino acids. The germline V gene has CDR1 LGHNT and CDR2 FRNRAP. The CDR3 reads CASGLTSGWVGIAKNIQYF. DNA for the CDR3: TGTGCTAGTGGTTTGACTAGCGGGTGGGTGGGCATAGCCAAAAACATTCAGTACTTC.

This clone was counted once. The junction shows a germline mismatch at one end, possibly a read error. The chain carries TRBV10-2 and TRBJ2-1; D could derive from TRBD1 or TRBD2 (5 bases each). The CDR3 spans 12 residues. CDR1 and CDR2 from the germline V gene are WSHSY and SAAADI. The CDR3 is CANSESVGTPFF. The CDR3 coding sequence is TGCGCCAACAGTGAGTCGGTGGGGACGCCGTTCTTC.

This chain links TRBV4-1 with TRBJ2-3, with 8 bases matching TRBD2. CDR1 and CDR2 from the germline V gene are MGHRA and YSYEKL. CDR3 length equals 14 residues. Losses at the gene ends were 10 bases for V and 2 bases for J; bases not matched to a gene: 8. CDR3 in DNA: TGCGCCACCCAGAATAGCGGGACCACAGATACGCAGTATTTT. It codes for CATQNSGTTDTQYF.

Comment on this clone: The sample holds other DNA sequences that translate to the same CDR3. The genes are TRBV5-1 and TRBJ2-7; 10 nucleotides align to TRBD2. The V segment lost 1 base and the J segment 3 bases; nucleotides outside the gene matches: 4. The CDR3 runs 15 residues. Looked up from germline, CDR1 is SGHRS and CDR2 is YFSETQ. The CDR3 is CASSLLASGSYEQYF. The CDR3 DNA reads TGCGCCAGCAGCTTGTTGGCTAGCGGGAGCTACGAGCAGTACTTC.

V gene TRBV15 combines with J gene TRBJ2-3; either TRBD1 or TRBD2 may fit D (6 bases each). The V and J ends lost 1 base and 4 bases respectively, with 12 bases between them. The CDR3 contains 15 residues. Germline V gene lookup returns CDR1 LNHNV and CDR2 YYDKDF (reference sequence). The CDR3 region has the DNA TGTGCCACCAGCAGAGGGGGGGCCGACCCAGATACGCAGTATTTT. It codes for CATSRGGADPDTQYF.

V and J are TRBV20-1 and TRBJ2-6; D unclear. Trimming took off 7 bases at V and 4 bases at J, with 5 bases between the two ends. The CDR3 has 11 residues. Germline CDR1 DFQATT, CDR2 SNEGSKA (reference sequence). The CDR3 bases are TGCAGTGGGGCCGGGGCCAACGTCCTGACTTTC. Protein: CSGAGANVLTF.